These 21 T cell receptor beta chains were all obtained from the same sample, sequenced in a study of blood T cells in healthy people across ages. Primers used in a second PCR of about 7 to 12 cycles were a sample-barcoded 5' primer and a J-beta primer mix. TCRdb reanalysed the 5' RACE reads using MiXCR and keeps one entry per CDR3 protein. The table lists roughly 1.4 million distinct CDR3 sequences, around 59% of them singletons. The sample comprised blood. The source of these receptors is a man between 18 and 29 years old in good health.

The genes are TRBV6-5 and TRBJ2-3, with 8 positions matching TRBD2. V was pared by 0 bases and J by 4 bases, with 6 bases of the junction left unmatched. Germline-derived CDR1 and CDR2 are MNHEY and SVGAGI. The CDR3 is 16 amino acids. The CDR3 here is CASSYSSGSRPDTQYF. The CDR3 DNA is TGTGCCAGCAGTTACTCAAGCGGGAGCCGACCAGATACGCAGTATTTT.

The chain couples TRBV20-1 to TRBJ2-1, with no clear D. V dropped 3 bases and J dropped 6 bases, with 15 bases sitting between them. Germline CDR1 and CDR2: DFQATT and SNEGSKA (reference sequence). CDR3 size: 14 residues. CDR3 in DNA: TGCAGTGCTAGGGGGATGCGAAAAATCAATGAGCAGTTCTTC. The encoded protein is CSARGMRKINEQFF.

The V and J genes are TRBV2 and TRBJ2-4; D may correspond to TRBD1 or TRBD2 (5 bases each). The end of the DNA is better explained by TRBJ2-5, so the J call may be wrong. This CDR3 comprises 13 residues. Per germline, CDR1 SNHLY and CDR2 FYNNEI. CDR3 coding DNA: TGTGCCAGGGGGGACCGCAACCAAGAGACCCAGTACTTC. Its protein product is CARGDRNQETQYF.

CDR3 protein: CSVGRGGNQPQHF. The DNA of the CDR3 is TGCAGCGTTGGGCGGGGGGGGAATCAGCCCCAGCATTTT. This chain uses TRBV29-1 with TRBJ1-5; maybe TRBD1 (5 bases). CDR1 is SQVTM, CDR2 ANQGSEA, per germline. Trimming removed 4 bases from V and 4 bases from J, with 11 bases in between. The CDR3 is 13 amino acids.

This clonotype was found once. The V call is TRBV29-1, the J call TRBJ2-7; D ambiguous. CDR3 length: 14 residues. Between the trimmed V and J ends, which lost 5 bases and 4 bases, there was a span of 18 bases. Germline values: CDR1 SQVTM, CDR2 ANQGSEA. The chain's CDR3 is CSVTSESTNYEQYF. In DNA form, the CDR3 reads TGCAGCGTTACGTCAGAAAGCACAAATTACGAGCAGTACTTC.

This sequence joins TRBV11-2 and TRBJ1-1, with D perhaps matching TRBD1 (6 bases). CDR1 and CDR2 from the germline V gene are SGHAT and FQNNGV. Trimming pared 4 bases from V and 5 bases from J, leaving 17 bases between. The CDR3 loop spans 15 amino acids. CDR3 nucleotides: TGTGCCAGCAGCTCAAAAGGACAGAGGGGAACTGAAGCTTTCTTT. This codes for CASSSKGQRGTEAFF.

This chain joins TRBV20-1 and TRBJ1-2, with D uncertain. Germline V CDR1 and CDR2: DFQATT, SNEGSKA (reference sequence). Trimming stripped 4 bases from V and 1 base from J, with 13 bases between. The CDR3 spans 14 residues. CDR3: CSAKPEGNNYGYTF. CDR3 DNA sequence: TGCAGTGCTAAACCGGAGGGAAATAACTATGGCTACACCTTC.

J is TRBJ2-7 and V is TRBV11-2; no firm D call. CDR1 is SGHAT and CDR2 is FQNNGV in the germline V gene. The germline V and J ends were trimmed by 6 bases and 7 bases, with 10 bases remaining between them. The CDR3 totals 11 residues. The CDR3, as DNA: TGTGCCAGCAGTCGAGAATCGGAGCAGTACTTC. Amino acids: CASSRESEQYF.

This chain joins TRBV10-3 and TRBJ1-1; TRBD1 agrees at 9 bases. Losses at the gene ends were 4 bases for V and 0 bases for J; bases not matched to a gene: 3. Germline V CDR1 and CDR2: ENHRY, SYGVKD. The CDR3 is made up of 15 amino acids. The CDR3 nucleotides are TGTGCCATCAGTGGTGGGACAGGGATGAACACTGAAGCTTTCTTT. The encoded protein is CAISGGTGMNTEAFF.

There are a few counts of this clonotype. The chain recombines TRBV2 with TRBJ2-7; D may correspond to TRBD1 or TRBD2 (5 bases each). V gave up 3 bases and J gave up 2 bases, with 11 bases separating them. Per the germline V gene, CDR1 is SNHLY and CDR2 is FYNNEI. The CDR3 length is 14 residues. The CDR3 reads CASSDPGRTYEQYF. CDR3 in DNA: TGTGCCAGCAGTGATCCGGGACGGACCTACGAGCAGTACTTC.

The V and J genes are TRBV20-1 and TRBJ2-1; D uncertain. The V gene lost 1 base and the J gene lost 6 bases, with 7 bases spanning the gap. CDR3 length: 12 residues. Germline V gives CDR1 DFQATT, CDR2 SNEGSKA (reference sequence). The CDR3 region is CSARGILNEQFF. For the CDR3, the DNA is TGCAGTGCTAGAGGTATACTCAATGAGCAGTTCTTC.

The chain couples TRBV13 to TRBJ1-1; no reliable D call. Germline-derived CDR1 and CDR2 are PRHDT and FYEKMQ (reference sequence). The CDR3 loop spans 14 amino acids. V was clipped by 2 bases and J by 4 bases, with 11 bases between them. The CDR3 region has the DNA TGTGCCAGCAGCTTAATCGGGGTACGCACTGAAGCTTTCTTT. This encodes CASSLIGVRTEAFF.

J is TRBJ1-1 and V is TRBV12-3 or TRBV12-4; D call uncertain. The CDR3 is 14 residues long. Between the trimmed V and J ends, which lost 3 bases and 0 bases, there was a span of 8 bases. The CDR3, as DNA: TGTGCCAGCAGTTTTGAGGCCGTGAACACTGAAGCTTTCTTT. Protein: CASSFEAVNTEAFF.

This clonotype was seen only a few times. The rearrangement links TRBV20-1 to TRBJ2-5; D ambiguous. The CDR3 is 11 amino acids. The V gene's germline CDR1 is DFQATT and CDR2 SNEGSKA (reference sequence). The CDR3 region has the DNA TGCAGGGTACCCGACCAAGAGACCCAGTACTTC. Its protein is CRVPDQETQYF.

J is TRBJ2-4 and V is TRBV27; D is unclear. CDR1 and CDR2 (germline): MNHEY, SMNVEV (reference sequence). Trimming removed 5 bases from V and 0 bases from J, with 14 bases in between. The length of the CDR3 is 16 residues. The chain's CDR3 is CASSQRSPLAKNIQYF. For the CDR3, the DNA is TGTGCCAGCAGTCAACGGTCGCCTCTAGCCAAAAACATTCAGTACTTC.

This chain uses TRBV2 with TRBJ2-3; D gene ambiguous. CDR1 and CDR2 (germline): SNHLY, FYNNEI. Trimming shortened V by 3 bases and J by 2 bases, and 12 bases separated the two germline ends. The CDR3 is 15 amino acids. The CDR3 protein is CASSDSSEYTDTQYF. Here the CDR3 DNA reads TGTGCCAGCAGTGACTCGTCAGAGTACACAGATACGCAGTATTTT.

The chain recombines TRBV5-1 with TRBJ1-2, with a possible D match to TRBD1 (5 bases). The germline V and J ends were trimmed by 2 bases and 4 bases, with 12 bases remaining between them. Germline CDR1 and CDR2: SGHRS and YFSETQ. This CDR3 comprises 14 residues. CDR3 sequence (DNA): TGCGCCAGCAGCTTTAGAGGGGACGGCTATGGCTACACCTTC. It codes for CASSFRGDGYGYTF.

The sample holds a few counts of this clonotype. The gene calls are TRBV7-8 and TRBJ2-7, with 10 bases matching TRBD1. The germline V gene encodes CDR1 SGHVS and CDR2 FQNEAQ. The CDR3 is made up of 17 amino acids. V was pared by 5 bases and J by 3 bases, with 13 bases of the junction left unmatched. The CDR3 reads CASSTRDRGHIDYEQYF. The CDR3 nucleotides are TGTGCCAGCAGCACCCGGGACAGGGGCCATATTGACTACGAGCAGTACTTC.

This clonotype turned up a few times. The chain recombines TRBV29-1 with TRBJ2-7; 12 bases are a match to TRBD2. Trimming cost V 0 bases and J 4 bases; bases outside gene matches: 4. The CDR3 consists of 15 residues. Germline V lookup: CDR1 SQVTM, CDR2 ANQGSEA. The CDR3 DNA is TGCAGCGTTGAAGATCCGGGGACTAGCGGGTACGAGCAGTACTTC. Amino acid sequence: CSVEDPGTSGYEQYF.

The chain links TRBV14 to TRBJ2-3; D unclear. The CDR3 is 14 residues long. V lost 4 bases and J 2 bases, leaving 10 bases between the germline ends. Per the germline V gene, CDR1 is SGHDN and CDR2 is FVKESK. CDR3 in DNA: TGTGCCAGCAGCCCCCCCTTCGTCACAGATACGCAGTATTTT. Translated: CASSPPFVTDTQYF. The variable domain in full, completed from reference TRBV14 and TRBJ2-3, reads EAGVTQFPSHSVIEKGQTVTLRCDPISGHDNLYWYRRVMGKEIKFLLHFVKESKQDESGMPNNRFLAERTGGTYSTLKVQPAELEDSGVYFCASSPPFVTDTQYFGPGTRLTVL.

V is TRBV27 and J is TRBJ1-5; D unclear. V was clipped by 4 bases and J by 0 bases, with 13 bases between them. The CDR3 is 16 residues long. Germline CDR1 MNHEY, CDR2 SMNVEV (reference sequence). The CDR3 DNA reads as TGTGCCAGCAGTTCCCTCAACGAACATAGCAATCAGCCCCAGCATTTT. This sequence encodes CASSSLNEHSNQPQHF.